Listed below are T cell receptor beta chains from one sample, sequenced in a study of graft-versus-host responses after intestinal transplantation. Clones were read by immunoSEQ multiplex PCR, and TCRdb kept only the in-frame ones, dropping some. Of about 92,000 clones in the sample, roughly four fifths were seen once. No antigen has been assigned to these receptors. The specimen was unstimulated CD8+ T cells sorted from spleen or lymph node cells, collected before intestinal transplant. The receptors derive from a human donor who received an intestinal transplant. Both conserved end residues are part of each CDR3. D genes are given only for firm matches.

D gene	V gene	J gene	CDR3 protein
-	TRBV5-1	TRBJ2-7	CASSFKGSEQYF
TRBD1	TRBV5-6	TRBJ2-1	CASSFLVRSGGNEQFF
-	TRBV9	TRBJ2-3	CASSVGARSHTDTQYF
-	TRBV28	TRBJ2-7	CASSLGDISYEQYF
-	TRBV6-5	TRBJ2-2	CASTRIVANTGELFF
-	TRBV2	TRBJ2-7	CASSKGTPVFEQYF
-	TRBV5-1	TRBJ1-5	CASSLVGSGSGGQPQHF
TRBD2	TRBV6-1	TRBJ2-1	CASSHSGHEQFF
TRBD1	TRBV5-5	TRBJ1-4	CASSSGTGDAVGNGKLFF
-	TRBV6-1	TRBJ2-1	CASRLADSYNEQFF
-	TRBV2	TRBJ1-1	CASSVLTGMNTEAFF
-	TRBV9	TRBJ2-2	CASSVSGDQAGELFF
TRBD1	TRBV27	TRBJ1-1	CASSLAQGVTEAFF
TRBD1	TRBV14	TRBJ2-7	CASSHDRGLLSYEQYF
-	TRBV6-5	TRBJ1-3	CASSPTGTGNTIYF
-	TRBV27	TRBJ2-7	CASSSLGTRELHEQYF
-	TRBV7-9	TRBJ1-1	CASSRGVGGSEAFF
-	TRBV5-1	TRBJ1-2	CASSLYREKLNGYTF
-	TRBV9	TRBJ2-5	CASSVTGGQETQYF
-	TRBV28	TRBJ1-1	CASSFQAGNTEAFF
-	TRBV5-4	TRBJ1-2	CASSLARDIPYGYTF
-	TRBV6-5	TRBJ1-2	CASSYRGRDYGYTF
-	TRBV2	TRBJ2-1	CASSDAWERAFYNEQFF
TRBD2	TRBV7-3	TRBJ2-5	CASSLEGGGRETQYF
TRBD1	TRBV14	TRBJ2-7	CASSPGGTGNHYEQYF
TRBD2	TRBV5-6	TRBJ2-1	CASSLMLAGPDEQFF
-	TRBV19	TRBJ2-7	CASSIEDGSSYEQYF
TRBD2	TRBV9	TRBJ2-5	CASSVALAGVGETQYF
-	TRBV7-9	TRBJ2-3	CASSFAGAVQGTDTQYF
-	TRBV15	TRBJ2-7	CATQGGSYEQYF
-	TRBV27	TRBJ2-3	CASSLEGNTDTQYF
-	TRBV11-3	TRBJ2-3	CASGLAGDTQYF
-	TRBV11-2	TRBJ2-7	CASSPSIGPSYEQYF
-	TRBV9	TRBJ2-2	CASSASPNTGELFF
TRBD1	TRBV28	TRBJ2-3	CASSSLSGQGRTDTQYF
TRBD1	TRBV28	TRBJ1-1	CASSPSGGTEAFF
TRBD2	TRBV19	TRBJ2-1	CASSWGGRFYNEQFF
TRBD2	TRBV10-1	TRBJ2-3	CASNNGLAGGPSRVDTQYF
-	TRBV6-1	TRBJ2-7	CASSLGPEQYF
-	TRBV19	TRBJ2-2	CASSIGAWATGELFF
TRBD2	TRBV10-2	TRBJ2-1	CASSKAGLAFSYNEQFF
TRBD1	TRBV5-1	TRBJ2-7	CASTLGQGALNEQYF
TRBD2	TRBV5-6	TRBJ2-3	CASSLGSGGSHGQYF
TRBD2	TRBV15	TRBJ2-3	CATSRGIGTTLTDTQYF
TRBD2	TRBV11-1	TRBJ2-1	CASSLWTSGDYNEQFF
TRBD2	TRBV4-2	TRBJ2-5	CASSRIGGRAPGEETQYF
TRBD1	TRBV7-9	TRBJ1-2	CASSPPTGQGGGYTF
TRBD1	TRBV4-2	TRBJ2-3	CASSQQDRGTDTQYF
TRBD2	TRBV7-9	TRBJ2-5	CASSFPGGTVETQYF
TRBD1	TRBV28	TRBJ1-5	CASSFLWDRGFYGNQPQHF
-	TRBV4-1	TRBJ1-5	CASSQEAGYSNQPQHF
TRBD1	TRBV19	TRBJ2-7	CASSPTPGTGKDYEQYF
-	TRBV7-8	TRBJ2-1	CASSLGIEQFF
TRBD1	TRBV6-4	TRBJ2-3	CASSLGYRGDTQYF
-	TRBV10-2	TRBJ2-3	CASSDSSDTDTQYF
-	TRBV15	TRBJ2-7	CATSLSRELSEQYF
TRBD2	TRBV25-1	TRBJ2-1	CASSDSGRSLTEQFF
-	TRBV2	TRBJ2-7	CASSPTANSYEQYF
-	TRBV2	TRBJ1-5	CASSGAHNQPQHF
-	TRBV6-5	TRBJ2-1	CASSYSGSYNEQFF